The 5 T cell receptor beta chains reported below all come from one sample, sequenced in a study of early T cells in non-severe SARS-CoV-2 infection. TCRdb processed the 5' RACE reads anew with MiXCR; each CDR3 protein has one entry. The table lists over 95,000 distinct CDR3 sequences, about 15% of them singletons. What was sequenced was whole blood. All receptors come from an adult who was a healthcare worker with PCR-confirmed SARS-CoV-2 infection or an uninfected control (not recorded which).

The rearrangement links TRBV3-1 to TRBJ2-1; possibly TRBD2 for D (5 bases). V lost 4 bases to trimming and J lost 1 base, with 14 bases between them. The CDR3 loop spans 16 amino acids. Germline CDR1 reads LGHDT; CDR2 reads YNNKEL (reference sequence). As DNA, the CDR3 is TGTGCCAGCAGCCGCACCGCTAGCTCTTCCTACAATGAGCAGTTCTTC. Translating gives CASSRTASSSYNEQFF.

In this sample, this clonotype turned up a few times. The chain is built from TRBV20-1 and TRBJ2-7; D is possibly TRBD1 (5 bases). Trimming pared 0 bases from V and 1 base from J, leaving 10 bases between. The CDR3 loop spans 14 amino acids. Germline lookup yields CDR1 DFQATT and CDR2 SNEGSKA (reference sequence). Here the CDR3 DNA reads TGCAGTGCTAGAGACCAGGGTGCTTCCTACGAGCAGTACTTC. This codes for CSARDQGASYEQYF.

The V call is TRBV11-2, the J call TRBJ2-4; D is ambiguous. Deletions cut 2 bases from V and 5 bases from J, with 13 bases between. Germline values: CDR1 SGHAT, CDR2 FQNNGV. This CDR3 is 15 amino acids long. Written as DNA, the CDR3 is TGTGCCAGCAGCTTAAAGTCCGTCCCAGAAAACATTCAGTACTTC. It is translated as CASSLKSVPENIQYF. The variable domain in full, with the rest retrieved from reference TRBV11-2 and TRBJ2-4, is EAGVAQSPRYKIIEKRQSVAFWCNPISGHATLYWYQQILGQGPKLLIQFQNNGVVDDSQLPKDRFSAERLKGVDSTLKIQPAKLEDSAVYLCASSLKSVPENIQYFGAGTRLSVL.

V gene TRBV3-1 combines with J gene TRBJ2-1; tentatively, D is TRBD2 (5 bases). The CDR3 is 20 amino acids. V was clipped by 4 bases and J by 1 base, with 26 bases between them. Germline loops: CDR1 LGHDT, CDR2 YNNKEL (reference sequence). The CDR3 protein is CASSPSAGGPIPGSYNEQFF. CDR3 coding DNA: TGTGCCAGCAGCCCCTCGGCGGGCGGGCCAATCCCGGGATCCTACAATGAGCAGTTCTTC.

This chain links TRBV20-1 with TRBJ2-3; D is uncertain. This CDR3 is built from 12 residues. The ends were cut back, 2 bases at V and 2 bases at J, with 5 bases in the middle. Germline V lookup: CDR1 DFQATT, CDR2 SNEGSKA (reference sequence). The CDR3 region has the DNA TGCAGTGCTAGATCCTTCACAGATACGCAGTATTTT. Protein: CSARSFTDTQYF.